This T cell receptor beta chain was sequenced during a study of blood T cell repertoires in COVID-19 (TCRdb year 2020). Turning to the overall study: The collaborator samples originated in the United States, Italy and Spain and spanned the acute and convalescent phases of COVID-19. The prospective study material was composed of cDNA or gDNA derived from T cells, B-cell-depleted T cells, or PBMCs. The dataset comprised deeply sampled blood TCRbeta repertoires from subjects exposed to, actively infected with, or recovered from COVID-19. The repertoires were released in a freely available public database meant as a resource for research on the immune response to SARS-CoV-2. The samples were drawn from the first 160 participants of the ongoing ImmuneRACE study and from 1,254 subjects provided by 6 global collaborators. The sample metadata nearly always contained a de-identified subject ID, COVID-19 status, age in years and sex. Where available, HLA class I and class II types were taken from metadata supplied by the sample provider and were not determined by assay-based typing. The study at large found these results: Clinical and demographic metadata were provided uncurated, with the amount varying by source and participant.

Collaborating institutions collected whole blood in K2EDTA tubes following their own protocols. For TCRbeta analysis, collaborators shipped samples in one of three forms: frozen whole blood, isolated PBMCs, or DNA extracted from either of those sample types. This clone was seen more than once but under ten times. This clone's antigen is unknown. Per-nucleotide qualities are absent, and no much larger clonotype sits a single base away. TCRbeta CDR3 regions were amplified from genomic DNA using the immunoSEQ Assay, a bias-controlled multiplex PCR. As for the original processing: The number of nucleated cells in each sample was estimated from the amplification of reference gene primers within the assay. To quantify the absolute abundance of each unique TCRbeta CDR3 rearrangement, sequence reads were collapsed and filtered. For each sample, productive Simpson clonality was calculated by taking the square root of Simpson's diversity index across productive rearrangements. TCRdb retrieved this table from immuneACCESS and kept in-frame rearrangements only. Not all clones are present; in checked studies, unresolved V genes account for under half, and no reason is known for the remainder. That table supplies the V and J calls and clone size; D and trimming were determined from the DNA. The sample table shows roughly 200,000 clones, and about 85% are seen once. Together, the top ten hold 20% to 25% of the sample.

The sample consisted of peripheral blood. This TCR was sampled from a man in his fifties or sixties with active or convalescent COVID-19.

Here is the DNA: TGTGCCAGTAGGATTACTAGCGGGGGGGCCAATGAGCAGTTCTTC. Translation gives CASRITSGGANEQFF. The chain links TRBV19 with TRBJ2-1; TRBD2 lines up with 13 middle nucleotides. From its cysteine to its phenylalanine, the CDR3 spans 15 amino acids. CDR3 DNA is the only sequence kept; it has 45 bases, read in frame from the first base. Taken from the germline V gene (reference sequence), the CDR1 and CDR2 loops are LNHDA and SQIVND. Unmatched junction bases come to 5, with V trimmed by 6 bases and J by 6 bases. Where the CDR3 stops, the reference TRBV19 and TRBJ2-1 genes take over; the full variable domain is DGGITQSPKYLFRKEGQNVTLSCEQNLNHDAMYWYRQDPGQGLRLIYYSQIVNDFQKGDIAEGYSVSREKKESFPLTVTSAQKNPTAFYLCASRITSGGANEQFFGPGTRLTVL.